This TCR beta chain was obtained from a study of cytomegalovirus exposure and HLA in healthy donors. Study results and caveats: Data from an earlier analysis indicated that most TCR beta V segments were productive either about 87% or about 30% of the time.

PCR used 60 Vbeta primers and 13 Jbeta primers. Clones were read by immunoSEQ multiplex PCR, and TCRdb kept only the in-frame ones, dropping some. Here the sample spans 150,000 to 200,000 clones, 80% being singletons. Germline-derived CDR1 and CDR2 are ENHRY and SYGVKD. V was clipped by 8 bases and J by 4 bases; unmatched bases: 10. CDR3 length: 14 amino acids. With respect to this clone: The target antigen is unknown.

The J gene is TRBJ1-2, the V gene TRBV10-3, with 7 positions matching TRBD1. This receptor was identified in a man younger than 40 in good health and CMV-seropositive. The specimen sequenced was PBMCs. The CDR3 DNA sequence: TGTGCCATCGGTTCCCAGGGGGAGGTCTATGGCTACACCTTC. Its translation: CAIGSQGEVYGYTF.